This T cell receptor (beta chain) was observed in a study of CD8 T cells in Susac syndrome. Trimming stripped 4 bases from V and 5 bases from J, with 14 bases between. The CDR3 totals 14 residues. The V gene's germline CDR1 is LGHDT and CDR2 YNNKEL (reference sequence). A quantity of about 0.5 to 1 ug RNA underwent reverse transcription using random hexamers. By means of immunoSEQ multiplex PCR, TCR beta CDR3 spanning 54 Vbeta and 13 Jbeta underwent amplification. TCRdb ran MiXCR on the immunoSEQ multiplex PCR reads and lists one entry per CDR3 protein. In the table there are around 280,000 distinct CDR3 sequences, 90% to 95% of which are singletons. The T cells that were sequenced for TCR beta were CD8+ and CD4+ cells from blood. Bulk CD8+ and CD4+ cells came from magnetic negative isolation; CD8+ TEMRA by FACS.

This chain links TRBV3-1 with TRBJ1-2; TRBD1 might be the D (5 bases). This TCR came from a human donor with multiple sclerosis. Specimen: CD4+ T cells from PBMCs. The CDR3 nucleotides are TGTGCCAGCAGCCCGACAGTCACGGAGTATGGCTACACCTTC. Protein: CASSPTVTEYGYTF. Variable domain in full (rest from reference TRBV3-1 and TRBJ1-2): DTAVSQTPKYLVTQMGNDKSIKCEQNLGHDTMYWYKQDSKKFLKIMFSYNNKELIINETVPNRFSPKSPDKAHLNLHINSLELGDSAVYFCASSPTVTEYGYTFGSGTRLTVV.